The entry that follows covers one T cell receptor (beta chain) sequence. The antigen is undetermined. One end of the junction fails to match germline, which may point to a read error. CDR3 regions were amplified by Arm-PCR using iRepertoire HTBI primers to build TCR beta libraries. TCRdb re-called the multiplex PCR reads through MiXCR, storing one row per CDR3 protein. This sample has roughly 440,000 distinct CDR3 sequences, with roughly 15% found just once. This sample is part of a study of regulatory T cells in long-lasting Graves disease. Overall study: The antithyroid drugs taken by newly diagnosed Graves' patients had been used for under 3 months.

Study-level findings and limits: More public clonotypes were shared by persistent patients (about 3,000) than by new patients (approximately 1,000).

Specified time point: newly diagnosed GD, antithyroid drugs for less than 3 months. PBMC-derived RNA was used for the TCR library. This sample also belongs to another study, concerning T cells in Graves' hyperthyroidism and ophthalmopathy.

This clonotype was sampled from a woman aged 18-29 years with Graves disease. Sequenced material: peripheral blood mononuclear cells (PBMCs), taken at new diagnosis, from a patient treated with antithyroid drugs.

Here the CDR3 reads CASSVGGNTEVFF. CDR3 nucleotides: TGTGCCAGCAGCGTTGGTGGGAACACTGAAGTTTTCTTT. This chain connects TRBV9 to TRBJ1-1; D call uncertain. The CDR3 runs 13 residues. From germline, CDR1 is SGDLS and CDR2 YYNGEE.